The clone carrying this TCR beta chain was counted ten times or more. This entry belongs to a study of T cells in Graves' hyperthyroidism and ophthalmopathy. Study as a whole: Before any treatment, at initial diagnosis, peripheral blood was collected.

Germline V CDR1 and CDR2: SGHTA, FQGTGA. This CDR3 contains 13 residues. The V end lost 1 base, the J end lost 2 bases, and 4 bases lay between the germline ends. The TCR beta CDR3 regions underwent amplification using RNA transcripts as the source. A first-round RT-PCR of the TCR CDR3 used the HTBI primer set. MiXCR, applied by TCRdb to the multiplex PCR reads, yields one record per CDR3 protein. Of approximately 400,000 distinct CDR3 sequences in the sample, 15% to 19% are singletons; the top ten hold 28%. The patients, who ranged from 18 to 65 in age, presented with newly diagnosed hyperthyroidism lasting under 2 months. Not enrolled were patients with uncontrolled infection, other autoimmune disease, pregnancy or lactation. Any symptoms of ophthalmopathy came after the first hyperthyroidism diagnosis, from which the blood sample dates.

Input material: blood. The V call is TRBV7-3, the J call TRBJ2-3; D is unclear. This clonotype was obtained from a woman younger than 35 with Graves' hyperthyroidism that later progressed to Graves' ophthalmopathy. CDR3 DNA sequence: TGTGCCAGCAGCTTAAGCATCACAGATACGCAGTATTTT. The encoded protein is CASSLSITDTQYF. Looking up the rest from reference TRBV7-3 and TRBJ2-3 gives the full variable domain: GAGVSQTPSNKVTEKGKYVELRCDPISGHTALYWYRQSLGQGPEFLIYFQGTGAADDSGLPNDRFFAVRPEGSVSTLKIQRTERGDSAVYLCASSLSITDTQYFGPGTRLTVL.